Each of the 27 T cell receptor beta chains below was sequenced from the same sample in a study of cytomegalovirus exposure and HLA in healthy donors (dated by TCRdb to 2015 to 2018). Libraries were made using the immunoSEQ multiplex PCR assay. A mixture of 60 forward primers for TCR Vbeta segments and 13 reverse primers for TCR Jbeta segments was used in the multiplex PCR. Drawn from immuneACCESS, this table holds only the in-frame rearrangements with V and J called that TCRdb kept. Clones are partly lost; checked studies trace under half to an unresolved V gene and leave the rest unexplained. This sample gives some 120,000 clones in total; about 82% of them show up just once. In total, the top ten clones hold around 5% of the sample. The sequencing sample was made of PBMCs. These receptors were obtained from a young man in good health and CMV-seronegative.

The J gene is TRBJ2-5, the V gene TRBV6-5, with 10 nucleotides matching TRBD2. Trimming removed 6 bases from V and 5 bases from J; junction bases left unmatched: 9. Germline CDR1 MNHEY, CDR2 SVGAGI. This CDR3 comprises 15 residues. The CDR3 loop reads CASRPIAGGGETQYF. The CDR3 DNA follows: TGTGCCAGCAGACCCATAGCGGGAGGAGGGGAGACCCAGTACTTC.

There are a few counts of this clone. This chain links TRBV6-1 with TRBJ2-1, with 9 bases lining up with TRBD2. In germline, CDR1 is MNHNS, CDR2 SASEGT. V shed 6 bases and J 7 bases; nucleotides not matched to a gene: 4. CDR3 size: 13 residues. CDR3 sequence: CASRHSGGNEQFF. CDR3 sequence (DNA): TGTGCCAGCAGGCATAGCGGGGGTAATGAGCAGTTCTTC.

The chain carries TRBV5-1 and TRBJ1-2, with D possibly being TRBD1 (5 bases). The CDR3 covers 12 residues. Germline CDR1 is SGHRS and CDR2 is YFSETQ. Trimming took 4 bases from V and 7 from J, leaving 11 bases between them. This CDR3 reads CASSTQGGGYTF. In DNA, the CDR3 is TGCGCCAGCAGCACTCAGGGCGGTGGCTACACCTTC.

The rearrangement links TRBV27 to TRBJ1-2, with TRBD1 identical over 9 bases. Germline CDR1 is MNHEY and CDR2 is SMNVEV (reference sequence). Unmatched junction bases numbered 13, after V lost 0 bases and J lost 8 bases. The length of the CDR3 is 17 residues. The CDR3 spells CASSLSSSGTGILGYTF. The CDR3 DNA is TGTGCCAGCAGTTTATCGAGCTCCGGGACAGGGATTTTGGGCTACACCTTC.

The sample holds a few counts of this clone. This rearrangement joins TRBV19 to TRBJ1-4; 7 positions agree with TRBD1. The CDR3 sequence is 14 residues long. Germline CDR1 reads LNHDA; CDR2 reads SQIVND (reference sequence). Unmatched junction bases numbered 4, after V lost 9 bases and J lost 0 bases. CDR3 amino acids: CASWTGSTNEKLFF. The CDR3 bases are TGTGCCAGCTGGACAGGATCAACTAATGAAAAACTGTTTTTT. The whole variable domain, filled in from reference TRBV19 and TRBJ1-4, reads DGGITQSPKYLFRKEGQNVTLSCEQNLNHDAMYWYRQDPGQGLRLIYYSQIVNDFQKGDIAEGYSVSREKKESFPLTVTSAQKNPTAFYLCASWTGSTNEKLFFGSGTQLSVL.

This clone has only one observation. This rearrangement joins TRBV4-1 to TRBJ1-2, with 7 bases identical to TRBD1. CDR1 and CDR2 from the germline V gene are MGHRA and YSYEKL. The CDR3 runs 15 residues. V dropped 0 bases and J dropped 8; count of bases not matched to a gene: 9. The CDR3 spells CASSQDADRTAGYTF. The DNA of the CDR3 is TGCGCCAGCAGCCAAGATGCGGACAGGACTGCGGGCTACACCTTC.

The J gene is TRBJ1-3, the V gene TRBV7-6; 8 bases are a match to TRBD1. CDR1 is SGHVS, CDR2 FNYEAQ, per germline. The CDR3 runs to 15 residues. The J segment lost 4 bases and the V segment lost 6 bases, leaving 8 bases of the junction unmatched. Here the CDR3 DNA reads TGTGCCAGCAGTTCCCCGACAGGGGCAGGAAACACCATATATTTT. Translating it yields CASSSPTGAGNTIYF.

The chain has TRBV28 and TRBJ2-5; tentative D call: TRBD1 (6 bases). Trimming left V 6 bases short and J 1 base short, with 18 bases between. CDR3 size: 16 residues. Germline values: CDR1 MDHEN, CDR2 SYDVKM. CDR3 sequence: CASRSMTGILQETQYF. The CDR3 bases are TGTGCCAGCAGGTCCATGACAGGAATACTCCAAGAGACCCAGTACTTC.

With respect to this clone: At one end the junction does not follow the germline gene, possibly because of a read error. This rearrangement joins TRBV7-9 to TRBJ1-2; D gene ambiguous. The CDR3 length is 12 residues. Germline lookup yields CDR1 SEHNR and CDR2 FQNEAQ (reference sequence). Here the CDR3 reads CSSSLAQSGYTF. The CDR3, as DNA: TGTTCCAGCAGCTTAGCACAGTCGGGCTACACCTTC.

The rearrangement links TRBV29-1 to TRBJ2-7, with a weak D call TRBD2 (7 bases). The CDR3 runs to 14 residues. CDR1 is SQVTM and CDR2 is ANQGSEA in the germline V gene. The germline V and J ends were trimmed by 5 bases and 2 bases, with 16 bases remaining between them. The CDR3 region has the DNA TGCAGCGTTCGTAAAGCGGGGACAACCTACGAGCAGTACTTC. It yields the protein CSVRKAGTTYEQYF.

V and J are TRBV6-5 and TRBJ2-7, with TRBD1 as a possible D gene (6 bases). Germline CDR1 and CDR2: MNHEY and SVGAGI. V was clipped by 8 bases and J by 6 bases, with 20 bases between them. The CDR3 spans 14 residues. The CDR3 nucleotides read TGTGCCAGCGCTTACACAGGGTTACTCGCCGAGCAGTACTTC. It encodes CASAYTGLLAEQYF.

Worth noting for this clone: The sample contains more than one DNA sequence encoding this CDR3. The V call is TRBV10-3, the J call TRBJ1-1; 7 bases are a match to TRBD1. Germline V gene data show CDR1 as ENHRY and CDR2 as SYGVKD. This CDR3 is built from 13 residues. Losses at the gene ends were 4 bases for V and 1 base for J; bases not matched to a gene: 0. The CDR3 here is CAISGTGNTEAFF. The CDR3 coding sequence is TGTGCCATCAGTGGGACAGGGAACACTGAAGCTTTCTTT.

The V call is TRBV7-2, the J call TRBJ2-2; D not resolved. V was pared by 9 bases and J by 4 bases, with 15 bases between. Germline CDR1 SGHTA, CDR2 FQGNSA. This CDR3 contains 14 residues. The CDR3 is CASIVEVGTGELFF. In DNA form, the CDR3 reads TGTGCCAGTATAGTCGAGGTGGGCACCGGGGAGCTGTTTTTT.

The chain couples TRBV29-1 to TRBJ2-7, with TRBD1 as a possible D gene (5 bases). V was trimmed by 6 bases and J by 1 base, leaving 13 bases between them. CDR3 length equals 13 residues. CDR1 and CDR2 from the germline V gene are SQVTM and ANQGSEA. Here the CDR3 reads CSVQKGWSYEQYF. The DNA for the CDR3 is TGCAGCGTGCAGAAGGGGTGGTCCTACGAGCAGTACTTC.

The V and J genes are TRBV4-3 and TRBJ2-7, with 7 positions matching TRBD2. Looked up from germline, CDR1 is LGHNA and CDR2 is YSLEER. The ends lost 3 bases at V and 3 bases at J; junction bases unmatched: 11. The CDR3 sequence is 16 residues long. CDR3 coding DNA: TGCGCCAGCAGCCAGGCAATACGGGGGGACCTCTACGAGCAGTACTTC. Its protein product is CASSQAIRGDLYEQYF.

CDR3 sequence reads: CASSLDGGVVAQYF. Here the CDR3 DNA reads TGTGCCAGCAGCTTAGATGGAGGGGTAGTAGCGCAGTATTTT. The rearrangement uses TRBV11-2 and TRBJ2-3; D possibly corresponds to TRBD2 (6 bases). V was cut by 0 bases and J by 10 bases, with 14 bases left in between. This CDR3 contains 14 residues. The germline CDR1 and CDR2 sequences are SGHAT and FQNNGV.

The chain employs TRBV7-9 and TRBJ2-3; a weak D match, TRBD2 (6 bases). The CDR3 totals 16 residues. Germline V gene lookup returns CDR1 SEHNR and CDR2 FQNEAQ (reference sequence). The V and J ends lost 0 bases and 5 bases respectively, with 15 bases between them. CDR3 region: CASSLARPGELDTQYF. CDR3 bases: TGTGCCAGCAGCTTAGCTCGGCCGGGAGAGTTAGATACGCAGTATTTT.

The genes are TRBV7-8 and TRBJ2-7, with D possibly matching TRBD2 (6 bases). Germline V gene lookup returns CDR1 SGHVS and CDR2 FQNEAQ. The CDR3 has 16 amino acids. With 4 bases removed from V and 0 bases from J, the gap between germline ends came to 16 bases. As DNA, the CDR3 is TGTGCCAGCAGCTCCCGCCGGGGCGGGGCCTCCTACGAGCAGTACTTC. Translated, it gives CASSSRRGGASYEQYF.

Concerning this clone: Other DNA sequences in the sample encode the same CDR3. This rearrangement joins TRBV7-3 to TRBJ2-1; TRBD2 agrees at 11 bases. The CDR3 contains 15 residues. Germline V gene lookup returns CDR1 SGHTA and CDR2 FQGTGA. After removal of 3 bases from V and 4 bases from J, the junction contained 2 bases not matched to a gene. The CDR3 nucleotides are TGTGCCAGCAGCTTGGGACTAGCGGAATACAATGAGCAGTTCTTC. Its protein product is CASSLGLAEYNEQFF. The full variable domain, with the rest looked up from reference TRBV7-3 and TRBJ2-1, is GAGVSQTPSNKVTEKGKYVELRCDPISGHTALYWYRQSLGQGPEFLIYFQGTGAADDSGLPNDRFFAVRPEGSVSTLKIQRTERGDSAVYLCASSLGLAEYNEQFFGPGTRLTVL.

The gene calls are TRBV5-4 and TRBJ2-3; 8 bases line up with TRBD2. The V gene end was trimmed by 4 bases and the J gene end by 6 bases; junction bases not matched to a gene: 7. The CDR3 extends over 14 amino acids. Germline CDR1 and CDR2: SGHNT and YYREEE (reference sequence). CDR3 DNA sequence: TGTGCCAGCAGCCTGCCGGGGGGGAGGGATACGCAGTATTTT. It translates to CASSLPGGRDTQYF.

This chain joins TRBV23-1 and TRBJ2-7, with 14 bases fitting TRBD2. TRBV23-1 carries the ORF label, with uncertain function. The CDR3 is made up of 18 amino acids. V shed 0 bases and J 6 bases; nucleotides not matched to a gene: 10. CDR3 coding DNA: TGCGCCAGCAGTCAATCTTGGGGACTAGCGGGAGAGGTTTCCGAGCAGTACTTC. Translating gives CASSQSWGLAGEVSEQYF.

Details on this clone: Other DNA sequences in the same sample also yield this CDR3. The gene calls are TRBV19 and TRBJ2-6, with D tentatively TRBD1 (6 bases). The CDR3 loop spans 16 amino acids. Trimming cost V 4 bases and J 4 bases, with 14 bases left between them. The germline CDR1 and CDR2 sequences are LNHDA and SQIVND (reference sequence). This CDR3 is CASSTYRVPGANVLTF. CDR3 nucleotide sequence: TGTGCCAGTAGTACGTACAGGGTACCCGGGGCCAACGTCCTGACTTTC.

The genes are TRBV25-1 and TRBJ1-1, with D possibly being TRBD1 (6 bases). The CDR3 has 13 amino acids. V lost 1 base to trimming and J lost 4 bases, with 7 bases between them. The V gene's germline CDR1 is MGHDK and CDR2 SYGVNS. CDR3 residues: CASSEWTATEAFF. CDR3 sequence (DNA): TGTGCCAGCAGTGAATGGACAGCCACTGAAGCTTTCTTT.

The chain joins TRBV30 to TRBJ2-7; TRBD1 matches 7 bases. After removal of 3 bases from V and 2 bases from J, the junction contained 4 bases not matched to a gene. The CDR3 covers 13 residues. Germline V gene data show CDR1 as GTSNPN and CDR2 as SVGIG (reference sequence). The CDR3 nucleotides are TGTGCCTGGAGCGCGGACAGGCCCTACGAGCAGTACTTC. Its protein is CAWSADRPYEQYF. Looking up the rest from reference TRBV30 and TRBJ2-7 gives the full variable domain: SQTIHQWPATLVQPVGSPLSLECTVEGTSNPNLYWYRQAAGRGLQLLFYSVGIGQISSEVPQNLSASRPQDRQFILSSKKLLLSDSGFYLCAWSADRPYEQYFGPGTRLTVT.

The rearrangement links TRBV4-1 to TRBJ1-4; TRBD1 is a possible D gene (6 bases). The CDR3 extends over 19 amino acids. Per germline, CDR1 MGHRA and CDR2 YSYEKL. Trimming took off 0 bases at V and 4 bases at J, with 21 bases between the two ends. The DNA for the CDR3 is TGCGCCAGCAGCCAAGACCGACTCTGGACAGAAATAGATAATGAAAAACTGTTTTTT. Its protein product is CASSQDRLWTEIDNEKLFF.

Notes on this clone: The same CDR3 can be traced to other DNA sequences in this sample. This chain links TRBV28 with TRBJ2-7; D might be TRBD1 (5 bases). Germline loops: CDR1 MDHEN, CDR2 SYDVKM. This CDR3 comprises 11 residues. Trimming shortened V by 2 bases and J by 6 bases, and 5 bases separated the two germline ends. CDR3 bases: TGTGCCAGCAGTTTAGGGGCCGAGCAGTACTTC. As protein: CASSLGAEQYF.

The chain combines TRBV6-6 with TRBJ2-1, with TRBD2 as a possible D gene (6 bases). CDR1 is MNHNY and CDR2 is SVGAGI in the germline V gene (reference sequence). V was pared by 5 bases and J by 5 bases, with 13 bases between. CDR3 size: 14 residues. As DNA, the CDR3 is TGTGCCAGCAGTGTAGCGGAACAAAACAATGAGCAGTTCTTC. It specifies CASSVAEQNNEQFF.